This T cell receptor beta chain was captured by sequencing in a study of beta chain features in type 1 diabetes. Findings and limits, study-wide: Patients' naive, central memory and Treg TCRB repertoires seemed closer to one another than those of healthy donors. TCRB CDR3 length was moderately but significantly reduced in all four CD4+ subsets of Type 1 diabetes patients.

CDR3 length equals 15 residues. V was pared by 5 bases and J by 4 bases, with 11 bases of the junction left unmatched. Germline values: CDR1 SGHNT, CDR2 YYREEE (reference sequence). This clone has more than one count but fewer than ten. Its target is not known. Expressed TCRB transcripts were sequenced because the entire RNA isolate underwent reverse transcription. The average output of naive, central memory and regulatory T cell samples was a few million reads. Assay: immunoSEQ multiplex PCR; the TCRdb copy retains only in-frame clones and omits some. The table records hundreds of thousands of clones, roughly 13% of them present only once.

Sequencing input: naive CD4+ T cells from blood. This clonotype was sampled from a woman aged 18-30 years with type 1 diabetes. V usage is TRBV5-4 and J usage is TRBJ2-5; TRBD2 matches at 7 bases. The CDR3: CASRVGDWEGETQYF. CDR3 bases: TGTGCCAGCAGGGTGGGTGACTGGGAGGGAGAGACCCAGTACTTC.